This TCR beta chain was observed in a study of shared clonotypes between healthy human individuals. Whole-study results and caveats: Donors were few, which limited the genetic and exposure-history diversity represented.

At the deep level, the assay was run. Unsorted PBMC replicate PCRs used around 300 ng DNA, about 30,000 T cell genomes. The protocol was immunoSEQ multiplex PCR, while the TCRdb copy is restricted to in-frame clones and leaves out a portion. There are some 500,000 clones in the sample; 77% occur only once, and approximately 12% lies in the top ten. The donors were all Caucasian adults (living in Nashville, Tennessee). As to this clone: Its antigen remains unidentified.

The TCR was taken from a woman in her thirties or forties in good health. Some clones in this sample may be carry-over from other donors' samples. The specimen was PBMCs.

The CDR3 sequence is CASSLVVLPHEQYF. In nucleotides, the CDR3 is TGTGCCAGCAGTTTAGTAGTTCTTCCCCACGAGCAGTACTTC. V gene TRBV28 combines with J gene TRBJ2-7; D uncertain. V lost 2 bases to trimming and J lost 5 bases, with 13 bases between them. The germline CDR1 and CDR2 sequences are MDHEN and SYDVKM. There are 14 residues in the CDR3. Variable domain in full (rest from reference TRBV28 and TRBJ2-7): DVKVTQSSRYLVKRTGEKVFLECVQDMDHENMFWYRQDPGLGLRLIYFSYDVKMKEKGDIPEGYSVSREKKERFSLILESASTNQTSMYLCASSLVVLPHEQYFGPGTRLTVT.